A selection of T cell receptor beta chains follows, all from one sample in a study of T cell responses to AZD1222 COVID-19 vaccine. The repertoire was sequenced with immunoSEQ multiplex PCR; TCRdb's copy has only in-frame clones and lacks some. Among 150,000 to 200,000 clones listed, 94% were seen once. Sequencing used peripheral blood, obtained on day 0 of AZD1222 vaccination. The receptor set was obtained from an adult in good health. Each CDR3 is given with its conserved first and last residue. The order of the fields is J gene, CDR3 length, clone size, V gene, CDR3 protein. Expanded clones are given a class, and other clones once, few, many or no size at all.

J: TRBJ2-3
length: 15
size: -
V: TRBV5-8
CDR3: CASSLGDGDTDTQYF

J: TRBJ2-7
length: 15
size: -
V: TRBV5-1
CDR3: CASSPTTNPSYEQYF

J: TRBJ2-1
length: 14
size: -
V: TRBV7-9
CDR3: CASSLAGQGNEQFF

J: TRBJ1-2
length: 13
size: -
V: TRBV28
CDR3: CAISDPDRYGYTF

J: TRBJ2-7
length: 15
size: -
V: TRBV5-4
CDR3: CASSLGGQDRNEQYF

J: TRBJ2-3
length: 11
size: -
V: TRBV7-6
CDR3: CASSSPYTQYF

J: TRBJ1-5
length: 14
size: -
V: TRBV27
CDR3: CASSSYHSNQPQHF

J: TRBJ2-1
length: 14
size: -
V: TRBV14
CDR3: CASSQRRSYNEQFF

J: TRBJ2-5
length: 14
size: -
V: TRBV7-8
CDR3: CASSVRSGEETQYF

J: TRBJ1-3
length: 16
size: once
V: TRBV3-1/TRBV3-2
CDR3: CASSRHWDPDGNTIYF

J: TRBJ1-6
length: 15
size: -
V: TRBV28
CDR3: CASSPPGQYNSPLHF

J: TRBJ2-3
length: 15
size: -
V: TRBV6-2/TRBV6-3
CDR3: CASSYFGRDTDTQYF

J: TRBJ2-2
length: 15
size: -
V: TRBV11-3
CDR3: CASSLDSGRAGELFF

J: TRBJ2-7
length: 13
size: -
V: TRBV6-5
CDR3: CASRYGGSYEQYF

J: TRBJ2-3
length: 20
size: -
V: TRBV7-8
CDR3: CASSLVARGRMRDYTDTQYF

J: TRBJ1-3
length: 16
size: -
V: TRBV12-1
CDR3: CASSFAHRQGGNTIYF

J: TRBJ1-1
length: 15
size: -
V: TRBV15
CDR3: CATSRDPRGVGEAFF